This is a list of T cell receptor beta chains from one sample in a study of T cell responses to AZD1222 COVID-19 vaccine. The data were produced by immunoSEQ multiplex PCR, yet TCRdb's version contains in-frame clones alone and is incomplete. The sample records about 130,000 clones, more than 80% being singletons. The starting material was peripheral blood, obtained on day 0 of AZD1222 vaccination. Receptor source: an adult in good health. Each CDR3 is given with its conserved first and last residue. A D gene is named only where the DNA matches it firmly. Size is stated for part of the rows, as once, few or many counts, or as a class when the clone is expanded.

CDR3 protein: CASSSIPGLAGGNEQFF
CDR3 DNA: TGCGCCAGCAGCTCAATACCGGGACTAGCGGGGGGTAATGAGCAGTTCTTC
J gene: TRBJ2-1
D gene: TRBD2
V gene: TRBV5-1
clone size: .

CDR3 protein: CAWRISGAIPGELFF
CDR3 DNA: TGTGCCTGGAGAATTAGCGGGGCAATTCCCGGGGAGCTGTTTTTT
J gene: TRBJ2-2
D gene: TRBD2
V gene: TRBV30
clone size: .

CDR3 protein: CASSRRDLNTEAFF
CDR3 DNA: TGTGCCAGCAGCCGCCGGGATTTGAACACTGAAGCTTTCTTT
J gene: TRBJ1-1
D gene: .
V gene: TRBV3-1/TRBV3-2
clone size: .

CDR3 protein: CASSLILVNTIYF
CDR3 DNA: TGTGCCAGCAGCCTTATCCTTGTAAACACCATATATTTT
J gene: TRBJ1-3
D gene: .
V gene: TRBV7-9
clone size: .

CDR3 protein: CASTPDSGTEAFF
CDR3 DNA: TGTGCCAGCACCCCCGACAGTGGCACTGAAGCTTTCTTT
J gene: TRBJ1-1
D gene: .
V gene: TRBV27
clone size: .

CDR3 protein: CASSPRGSDQETQYF
CDR3 DNA: TGTGCCAGCAGCCCCAGGGGCTCGGACCAAGAGACCCAGTACTTC
J gene: TRBJ2-5
D gene: .
V gene: TRBV7-9
clone size: .

CDR3 protein: CASSPTLNTEAFF
CDR3 DNA: TGTGCCAGCAGTCCCACTCTGAACACTGAAGCTTTCTTT
J gene: TRBJ1-1
D gene: .
V gene: TRBV2
clone size: .

CDR3 protein: CASSDLRVYSEQYF
CDR3 DNA: TGTGCCAGCAGTGACCTCAGGGTCTATAGCGAGCAGTACTTC
J gene: TRBJ2-7
D gene: .
V gene: TRBV25-1
clone size: .

CDR3 protein: CASSLPGQGNSPLHF
CDR3 DNA: TGTGCCAGCAGCTTACCTGGACAGGGGAATTCACCCCTCCACTTT
J gene: TRBJ1-6
D gene: TRBD1
V gene: TRBV3-1/TRBV3-2
clone size: .

CDR3 protein: CASSIGQGRADTQYF
CDR3 DNA: TGTGCCAGTAGTATCGGACAGGGGAGGGCAGATACGCAGTATTTT
J gene: TRBJ2-3
D gene: TRBD1
V gene: TRBV19
clone size: .

CDR3 protein: CASRGQGALLTEAFF
CDR3 DNA: TGTGCCAGCAGGGGACAGGGGGCGCTGTTAACTGAAGCTTTCTTT
J gene: TRBJ1-1
D gene: TRBD1
V gene: TRBV28
clone size: .

CDR3 protein: CASKIRDRGNTEAFF
CDR3 DNA: TGTGCCAGTAAAATTCGGGACAGGGGGAACACTGAAGCTTTCTTT
J gene: TRBJ1-1
D gene: TRBD1
V gene: TRBV19
clone size: .

CDR3 protein: CASSTSEVSSGNTIYF
CDR3 DNA: TGTGCCAGCTCCACATCCGAGGTTTCCTCTGGAAACACCATATATTTT
J gene: TRBJ1-3
D gene: .
V gene: TRBV21-1
clone size: .

CDR3 protein: CASTPSGLAYEQYF
CDR3 DNA: TGTGCCAGCACCCCATCCGGACTAGCCTACGAGCAGTACTTC
J gene: TRBJ2-7
D gene: TRBD2
V gene: TRBV28
clone size: .

CDR3 protein: CATRGSMNTEAFF
CDR3 DNA: TGTGCCACGAGGGGGTCCATGAACACTGAAGCTTTCTTT
J gene: TRBJ1-1
D gene: .
V gene: TRBV19
clone size: .

CDR3 protein: CASSLGLGAVSTDTQYF
CDR3 DNA: TGCGCCAGCAGCTTGGGACTGGGGGCGGTGAGCACAGATACGCAGTATTTT
J gene: TRBJ2-3
D gene: .
V gene: TRBV5-1
clone size: once

CDR3 protein: CASSLDRGQETQYF
CDR3 DNA: TGTGCCAGCAGCCTAGACAGGGGACAAGAGACCCAGTACTTC
J gene: TRBJ2-5
D gene: TRBD1
V gene: TRBV9
clone size: .

CDR3 protein: CASSVAGGSYEQYF
CDR3 DNA: TGTGCCAGCAGTGTGGCAGGGGGGTCCTACGAGCAGTACTTC
J gene: TRBJ2-7
D gene: .
V gene: TRBV2
clone size: .

CDR3 protein: CASSLPRTGSTDGYTF
CDR3 DNA: TGTGCCAGCAGCTTACCCAGGACAGGGTCCACCGATGGCTACACCTTC
J gene: TRBJ1-2
D gene: TRBD1
V gene: TRBV7-9
clone size: .

CDR3 protein: CASTGQGAVGNQPQHF
CDR3 DNA: TGTGCCAGTACAGGGCAGGGGGCTGTTGGCAATCAGCCCCAGCATTTT
J gene: TRBJ1-5
D gene: TRBD1
V gene: TRBV19
clone size: .

CDR3 protein: CASGFGPGQSNQPQHF
CDR3 DNA: TGTGCTAGTGGTTTTGGACCGGGACAGAGCAATCAGCCCCAGCATTTT
J gene: TRBJ1-5
D gene: TRBD1
V gene: TRBV12-5
clone size: .

CDR3 protein: CASSVGEGGNGYTF
CDR3 DNA: TGTGCCAGCAGCGTAGGAGAGGGGGGAAATGGCTACACCTTC
J gene: TRBJ1-2
D gene: .
V gene: TRBV9
clone size: few

CDR3 protein: CASSYKGRRGIRAESYEQYF
CDR3 DNA: TGTGCCAGCAGTTACAAGGGTCGCAGGGGTATTAGAGCCGAATCCTACGAGCAGTACTTC
J gene: TRBJ2-7
D gene: .
V gene: TRBV6-2/TRBV6-3
clone size: .

CDR3 protein: CASRSAGQVYGYTF
CDR3 DNA: TGTGCCAGCCGTTCGGCAGGGCAGGTCTATGGCTACACCTTC
J gene: TRBJ1-2
D gene: .
V gene: TRBV6-2/TRBV6-3
clone size: .

CDR3 protein: CASSLGTAGDEAFF
CDR3 DNA: TGTGCCAGCAGTTTAGGGACAGCCGGCGATGAAGCTTTCTTT
J gene: TRBJ1-1
D gene: TRBD1
V gene: TRBV28
clone size: .

CDR3 protein: CASSQDSFYGYTF
CDR3 DNA: TGTGCCAGCAGCCAGGACAGTTTCTATGGCTACACCTTC
J gene: TRBJ1-2
D gene: .
V gene: TRBV7-9
clone size: few

CDR3 protein: CASSTSGGFDTQYF
CDR3 DNA: TGTGCCAGTAGTACTAGCGGGGGGTTTGATACGCAGTATTTT
J gene: TRBJ2-3
D gene: TRBD2
V gene: TRBV19
clone size: .